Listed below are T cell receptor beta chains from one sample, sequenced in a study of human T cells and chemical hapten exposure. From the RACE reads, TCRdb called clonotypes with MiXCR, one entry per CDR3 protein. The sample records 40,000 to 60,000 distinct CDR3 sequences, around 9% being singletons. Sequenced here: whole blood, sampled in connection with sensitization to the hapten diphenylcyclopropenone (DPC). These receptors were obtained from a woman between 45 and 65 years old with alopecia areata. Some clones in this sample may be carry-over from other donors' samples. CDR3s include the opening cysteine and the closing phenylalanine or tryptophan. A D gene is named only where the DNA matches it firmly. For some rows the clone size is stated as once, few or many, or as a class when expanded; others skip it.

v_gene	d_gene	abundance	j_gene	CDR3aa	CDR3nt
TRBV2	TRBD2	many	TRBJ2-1	CASRIAGESYNEQFF	TGTGCCAGCAGGATAGCGGGAGAGTCCTACAATGAGCAGTTCTTC
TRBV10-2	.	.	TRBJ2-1	CASELAGRSYNEQFF	TGCGCCAGCGAGCTGGCGGGCCGCTCCTACAATGAGCAGTTCTTC
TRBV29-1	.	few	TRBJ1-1	CSGGYEIGDTEAFF	TGCAGCGGGGGATACGAGATTGGGGACACTGAAGCTTTCTTT
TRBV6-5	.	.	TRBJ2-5	CASSPLPRAQETQYF	TGTGCCAGCAGTCCCCTTCCTCGCGCCCAAGAGACCCAGTACTTC
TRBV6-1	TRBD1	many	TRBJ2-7	CASSEGPRTGYEQYF	TGTGCCAGCAGTGAAGGCCCCCGGACAGGTTACGAGCAGTACTTC
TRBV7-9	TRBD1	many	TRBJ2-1	CASILSRTGPPRGQFF	TGTGCCAGCATCTTATCCCGGACAGGACCGCCAAGGGGGCAGTTCTTC
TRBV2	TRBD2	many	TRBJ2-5	CASSDGTSPETQYF	TGTGCCAGCAGTGATGGGACTAGCCCCGAGACCCAGTACTTC
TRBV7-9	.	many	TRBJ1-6	CASSGGDNSPLHF	TGTGCCAGCAGCGGAGGGGATAATTCACCCCTCCACTTT
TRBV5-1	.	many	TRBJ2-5	CASTRDQETQYF	TGCGCCAGTACGCGGGACCAAGAGACCCAGTACTTC
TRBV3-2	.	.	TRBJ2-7	CASSQDDAGRSSYEQYF	TGTGCCAGCAGCCAAGATGACGCGGGCCGAAGCTCCTACGAGCAGTACTTC
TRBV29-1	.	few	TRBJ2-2	CSVSGDPTGELFF	TGCAGCGTTAGTGGGGACCCCACCGGGGAGCTGTTTTTT
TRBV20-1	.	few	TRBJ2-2	CSVREYGELFF	TGCAGTGTACGGGAGTACGGGGAGCTGTTTTTT
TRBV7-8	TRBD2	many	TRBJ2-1	CASSYPPRLAGVRNEQFF	TGTGCCAGCAGCTATCCCCCGCGGCTAGCGGGAGTGAGGAATGAGCAGTTCTTC
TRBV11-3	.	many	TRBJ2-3	CASSPGRMITDTQYF	TGTGCCAGCAGCCCTGGACGGATGATCACAGATACGCAGTATTTT
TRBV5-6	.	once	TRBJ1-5	CASSLAAQSNQPQHF	TGTGCCAGCAGCTTGGCCGCACAGAGCAATCAGCCCCAGCATTTT
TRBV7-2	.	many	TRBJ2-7	CASSPFGILYEQYF	TGTGCCAGCAGCCCCTTCGGGATACTCTACGAGCAGTACTTC
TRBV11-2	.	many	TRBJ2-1	CASSLDLIDNEQFF	TGTGCCAGCAGCTTAGATCTTATAGACAATGAGCAGTTCTTC
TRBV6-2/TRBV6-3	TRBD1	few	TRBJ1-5	CASTEFGTGIQPQHF	TGTGCCAGCACCGAATTTGGGACAGGGATTCAGCCCCAGCATTTT
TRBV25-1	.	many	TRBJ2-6	CASILSGANVLTF	TGTGCCAGCATTCTTTCTGGGGCCAACGTCCTGACTTTC
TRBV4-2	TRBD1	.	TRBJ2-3	CASSQPDRGVRTDTQYF	TGTGCCAGCAGCCAACCCGACAGGGGGGTCCGCACAGATACGCAGTATTTT
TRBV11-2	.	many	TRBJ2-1	CASSPKVQIHNEQFF	TGTGCCAGCAGCCCAAAAGTCCAGATACACAATGAGCAGTTCTTC
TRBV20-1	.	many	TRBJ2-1	CSARTGGGGDEQFF	TGCAGTGCTAGAACGGGCGGAGGGGGGGATGAGCAGTTCTTC
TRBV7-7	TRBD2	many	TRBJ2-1	CASSLVAGGYGEQFF	TGTGCCAGCAGCTTAGTAGCGGGAGGGTACGGGGAGCAGTTCTTC
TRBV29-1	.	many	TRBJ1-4	CSVGVPGATNEKLFF	TGCAGCGTTGGAGTGCCAGGTGCAACTAATGAAAAACTGTTTTTT
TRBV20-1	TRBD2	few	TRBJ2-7	CSGRLAGSYEQYF	TGCAGTGGGAGACTAGCGGGGTCCTACGAGCAGTACTTC
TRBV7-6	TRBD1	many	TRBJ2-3	CASSTGTVSTDTQYF	TGTGCCAGCAGCACCGGGACAGTCAGCACAGATACGCAGTATTTT
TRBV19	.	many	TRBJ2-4	CASSSRQTSQYF	TGTGCCAGTAGTTCGAGACAGACCAGTCAGTACTTC
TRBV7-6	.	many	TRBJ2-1	CASSLGDGGREQFF	TGTGCCAGCAGCTTAGGGGACGGTGGTCGAGAGCAGTTCTTC
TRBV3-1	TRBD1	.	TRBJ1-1	CASSQSVPGTGNTEAFF	TGTGCCAGCAGCCAGAGCGTTCCCGGGACAGGGAACACTGAAGCTTTCTTT
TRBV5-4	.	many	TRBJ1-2	CASTDQGYLGYTF	TGTGCCAGCACCGACCAGGGCTACCTTGGCTACACCTTC
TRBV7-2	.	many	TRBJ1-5	CASSFSGYGNQPQHF	TGTGCCAGCAGCTTTTCAGGGTATGGCAATCAGCCCCAGCATTTT
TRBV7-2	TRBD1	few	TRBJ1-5	CASSPRTGRNQPQHF	TGTGCCAGCAGCCCTAGGACAGGGCGCAATCAGCCCCAGCATTTT
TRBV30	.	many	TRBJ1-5	CAWSPTGFQPQHF	TGTGCCTGGAGTCCCACAGGGTTTCAGCCCCAGCATTTT
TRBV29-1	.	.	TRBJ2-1	CSVSGRTYNEQFF	TGCAGCGTTTCCGGGAGAACCTACAATGAGCAGTTCTTC
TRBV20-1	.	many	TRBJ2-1	CSASPLLGDEQFF	TGCAGTGCTAGTCCACTCCTCGGGGATGAGCAGTTCTTC
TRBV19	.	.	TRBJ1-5	CASSIERGRDNQPQHF	TGTGCCAGTAGTATAGAACGGGGACGGGACAATCAGCCCCAGCATTTT
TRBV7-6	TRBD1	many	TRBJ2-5	CASSPSLGQGVETQYF	TGTGCCAGCAGCCCGAGCTTGGGACAGGGGGTGGAGACCCAGTACTTC
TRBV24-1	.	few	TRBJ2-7	CATSDDWTYEQYF	TGTGCCACCAGTGACGACTGGACCTACGAGCAGTACTTC
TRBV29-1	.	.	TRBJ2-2	CSVRDGNTGELFF	TGCAGCGTGAGGGACGGAAACACCGGGGAGCTGTTTTTT
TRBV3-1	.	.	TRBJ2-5	CASSGDSKQETQYF	TGTGCCAGCAGTGGAGACAGCAAACAAGAGACCCAGTACTTC
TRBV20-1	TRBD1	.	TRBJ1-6	CSARDPTGGAVYSPLHF	TGCAGTGCTAGAGACCCGACAGGGGGCGCGGTGTACTCACCCCTCCACTTT
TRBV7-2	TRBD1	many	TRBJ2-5	CASSLGRTGGQETQYF	TGTGCCAGCAGCTTAGGGAGGACAGGGGGCCAAGAGACCCAGTACTTC
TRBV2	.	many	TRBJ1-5	CASSATGPYSNQPQHF	TGTGCCAGCAGTGCTACAGGGCCATATAGCAATCAGCCCCAGCATTTT
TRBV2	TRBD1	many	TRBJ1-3	CASSPQGVRENTIYF	TGTGCCAGCAGTCCTCAGGGGGTCCGGGAAAACACCATATATTTT